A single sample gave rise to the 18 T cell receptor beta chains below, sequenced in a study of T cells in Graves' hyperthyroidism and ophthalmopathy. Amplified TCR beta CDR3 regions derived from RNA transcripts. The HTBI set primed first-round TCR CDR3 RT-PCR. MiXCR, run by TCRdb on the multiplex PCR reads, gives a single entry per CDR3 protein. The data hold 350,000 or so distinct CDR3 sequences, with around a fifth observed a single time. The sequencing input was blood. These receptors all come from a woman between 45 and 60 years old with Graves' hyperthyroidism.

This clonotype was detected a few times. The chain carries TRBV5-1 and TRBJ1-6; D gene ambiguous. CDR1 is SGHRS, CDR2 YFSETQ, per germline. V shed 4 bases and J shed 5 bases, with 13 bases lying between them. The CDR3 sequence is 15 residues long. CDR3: CASSARPPDNSPLHF. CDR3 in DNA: TGCGCCAGCAGCGCCCGGCCTCCCGATAATTCACCCCTCCACTTT.

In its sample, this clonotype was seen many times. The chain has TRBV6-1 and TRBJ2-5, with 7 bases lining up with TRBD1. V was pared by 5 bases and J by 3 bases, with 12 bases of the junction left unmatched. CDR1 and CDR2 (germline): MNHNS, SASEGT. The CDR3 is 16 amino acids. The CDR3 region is CASSYDREGMEETQYF. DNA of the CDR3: TGTGCCAGCAGTTACGACAGGGAAGGGATGGAAGAGACCCAGTACTTC.

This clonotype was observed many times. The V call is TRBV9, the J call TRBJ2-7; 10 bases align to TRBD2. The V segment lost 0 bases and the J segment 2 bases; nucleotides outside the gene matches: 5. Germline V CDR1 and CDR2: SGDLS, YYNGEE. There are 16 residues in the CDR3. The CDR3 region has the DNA TGTGCCAGCAGCGTAGAGCTAGCGGGGGAACCCTACGAGCAGTACTTC. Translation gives CASSVELAGEPYEQYF.

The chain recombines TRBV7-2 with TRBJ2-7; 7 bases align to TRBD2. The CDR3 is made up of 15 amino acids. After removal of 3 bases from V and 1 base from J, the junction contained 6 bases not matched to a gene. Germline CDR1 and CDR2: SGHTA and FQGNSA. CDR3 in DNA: TGTGCCAGCAGCTTGGGGGGGGGGGATTCCTACGAGCAGTACTTC. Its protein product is CASSLGGGDSYEQYF.

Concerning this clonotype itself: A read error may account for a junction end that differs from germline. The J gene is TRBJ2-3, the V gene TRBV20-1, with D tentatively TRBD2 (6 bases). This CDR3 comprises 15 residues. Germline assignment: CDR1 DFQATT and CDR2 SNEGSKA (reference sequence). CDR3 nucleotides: TGCAGTGCTAAATTGGGGACTTGGGCCGCAGATATGCAGTATTTT. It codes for CSAKLGTWAADMQYF.

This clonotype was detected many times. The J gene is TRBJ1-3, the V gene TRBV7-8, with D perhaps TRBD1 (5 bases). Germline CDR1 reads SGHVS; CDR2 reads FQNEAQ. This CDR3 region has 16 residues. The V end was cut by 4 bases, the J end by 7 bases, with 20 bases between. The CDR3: CASSWGGEWGINTIYF. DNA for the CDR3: TGTGCCAGCAGCTGGGGGGGGGAATGGGGAATTAACACCATATATTTT.

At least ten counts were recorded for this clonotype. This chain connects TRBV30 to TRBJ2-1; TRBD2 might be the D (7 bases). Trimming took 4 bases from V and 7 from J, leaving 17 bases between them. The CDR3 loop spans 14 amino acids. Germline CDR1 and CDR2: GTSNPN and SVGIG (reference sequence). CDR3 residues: CAWTQGRGRNEQFF. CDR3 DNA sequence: TGTGCCTGGACCCAGGGGAGGGGGAGGAATGAGCAGTTCTTC.

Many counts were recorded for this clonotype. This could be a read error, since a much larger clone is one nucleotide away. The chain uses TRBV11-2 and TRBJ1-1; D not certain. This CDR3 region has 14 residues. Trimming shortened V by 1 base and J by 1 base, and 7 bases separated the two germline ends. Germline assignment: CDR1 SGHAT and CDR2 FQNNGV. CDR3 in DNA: TGTGCCAGCAGCTTAGGCAGTCCGAACACTGAAGCTTTCTTT. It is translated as CASSLGSPNTEAFF.

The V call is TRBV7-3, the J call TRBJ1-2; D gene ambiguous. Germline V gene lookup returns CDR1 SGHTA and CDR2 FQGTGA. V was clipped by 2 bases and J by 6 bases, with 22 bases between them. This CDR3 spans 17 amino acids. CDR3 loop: CASSLSRRAGTINGYTF. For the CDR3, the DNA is TGTGCCAGCAGCTTATCCCGCAGAGCCGGTACCATAAATGGCTACACCTTC.

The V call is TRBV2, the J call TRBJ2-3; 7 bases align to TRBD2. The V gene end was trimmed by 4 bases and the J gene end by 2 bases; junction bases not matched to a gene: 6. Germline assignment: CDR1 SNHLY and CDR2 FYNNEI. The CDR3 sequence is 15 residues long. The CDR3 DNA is TGTGCCAGCAGTGTTGGGAGGGCCTACACAGATACGCAGTATTTT. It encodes CASSVGRAYTDTQYF.

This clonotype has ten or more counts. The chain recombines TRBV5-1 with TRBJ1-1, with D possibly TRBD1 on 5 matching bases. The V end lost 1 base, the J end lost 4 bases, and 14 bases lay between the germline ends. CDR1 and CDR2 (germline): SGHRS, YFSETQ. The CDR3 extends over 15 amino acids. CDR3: CASSLTGPLGTEAFF. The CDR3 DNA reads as TGCGCCAGCAGCTTGACAGGCCCTCTTGGCACTGAAGCTTTCTTT.

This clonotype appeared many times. Written as DNA, the CDR3 is TGTGCCAGCAGTGCGGCAGGGGACTATGGCTACACCTTC. Translated: CASSAAGDYGYTF. The chain couples TRBV6-1 to TRBJ1-2; perhaps TRBD1 as D (6 bases). Per the germline V gene, CDR1 is MNHNS and CDR2 is SASEGT. The CDR3 length is 13 residues. Between the trimmed V and J ends, which lost 4 bases and 3 bases, there was a span of 9 bases.

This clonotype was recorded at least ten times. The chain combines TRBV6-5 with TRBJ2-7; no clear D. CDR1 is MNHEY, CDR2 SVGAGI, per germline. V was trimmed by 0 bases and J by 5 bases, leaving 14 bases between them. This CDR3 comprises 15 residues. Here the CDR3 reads CASSYSSTRGDEQYF. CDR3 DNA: TGTGCCAGCAGTTACTCCTCCACACGAGGCGACGAGCAGTACTTC.

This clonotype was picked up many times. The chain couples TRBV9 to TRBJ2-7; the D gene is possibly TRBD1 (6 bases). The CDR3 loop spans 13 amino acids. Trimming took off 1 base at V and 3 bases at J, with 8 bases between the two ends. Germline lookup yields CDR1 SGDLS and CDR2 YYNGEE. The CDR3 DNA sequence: TGTGCCAGCAGCGTATCGACAGGCTACGAGCAGTACTTC. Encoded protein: CASSVSTGYEQYF.

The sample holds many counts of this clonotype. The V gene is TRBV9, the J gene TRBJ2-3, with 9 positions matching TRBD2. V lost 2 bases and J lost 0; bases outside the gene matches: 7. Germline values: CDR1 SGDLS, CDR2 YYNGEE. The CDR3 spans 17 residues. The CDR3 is CASSVNSGRGSTDTQYF. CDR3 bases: TGTGCCAGCAGCGTGAATAGCGGGAGAGGAAGCACAGATACGCAGTATTTT.

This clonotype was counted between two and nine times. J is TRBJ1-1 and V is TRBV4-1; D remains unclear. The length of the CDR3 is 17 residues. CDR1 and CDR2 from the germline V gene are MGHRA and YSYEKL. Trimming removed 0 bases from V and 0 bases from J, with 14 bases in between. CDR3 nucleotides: TGCGCCAGCAGCCAAGATAGGGTTCGGATTATGAACACTGAAGCTTTCTTT. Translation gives CASSQDRVRIMNTEAFF.

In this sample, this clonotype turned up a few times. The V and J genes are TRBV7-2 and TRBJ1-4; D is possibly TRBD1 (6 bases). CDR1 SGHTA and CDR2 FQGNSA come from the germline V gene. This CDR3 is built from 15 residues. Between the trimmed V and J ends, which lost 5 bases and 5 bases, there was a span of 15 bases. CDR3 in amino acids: CASSRGGLENEKLFF. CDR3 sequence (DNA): TGTGCCAGCAGCCGAGGGGGACTAGAAAATGAAAAACTGTTTTTT.

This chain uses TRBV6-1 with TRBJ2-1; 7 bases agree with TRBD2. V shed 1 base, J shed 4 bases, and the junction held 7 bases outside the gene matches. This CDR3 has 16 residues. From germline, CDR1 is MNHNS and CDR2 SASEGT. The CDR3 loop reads CASSEGRASGYNEQFF. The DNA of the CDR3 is TGTGCCAGCAGTGAAGGTAGGGCTAGCGGATACAATGAGCAGTTCTTC.